The 4 T cell receptor beta chains below were found in one sample sequenced in a study of T cells in Graves' hyperthyroidism and ophthalmopathy. The CDR3 regions of TCR beta were amplified from RNA transcripts. RT-PCR in the first round (using the HTBI primer set) targeted the TCR CDR3. TCRdb re-called the multiplex PCR reads with MiXCR, one entry per CDR3 protein. Among roughly 380,000 distinct CDR3 sequences, around 18% were seen once, and the ten largest hold 15%. The sequencing sample was made of blood. These receptors were collected from a woman aged 35 to 49 with Graves' ophthalmopathy.

This clonotype has ten or more counts. The rearrangement uses TRBV9 and TRBJ1-1; 9 bases fit TRBD1. J lost 5 bases, V lost 2 bases, and 7 bases had no gene match. Germline CDR1 reads SGDLS; CDR2 reads YYNGEE. The CDR3 consists of 15 residues. The CDR3 DNA sequence: TGTGCCAGCAGCGTTTTGGGACAGGGCACAACTGAAGCTTTCTTT. Translation gives CASSVLGQGTTEAFF.

The rearrangement uses TRBV20-1 and TRBJ2-5, with TRBD1 as a possible D gene (5 bases). The length of the CDR3 is 14 residues. V lost 5 bases, J lost 2 bases, and 15 bases lay in between. The germline V gene has CDR1 DFQATT and CDR2 SNEGSKA (reference sequence). The CDR3 sequence is CSAPGLGAQETQYF. Here the CDR3 DNA reads TGCAGTGCTCCGGGCCTAGGGGCGCAAGAGACCCAGTACTTC.

This clonotype occurred many times. This chain links TRBV18 with TRBJ1-2; a possible D gene is TRBD1 (5 bases). Trimming took 2 bases from V and 4 from J, leaving 8 bases between them. This CDR3 is built from 13 residues. Germline V gives CDR1 KGHSH, CDR2 LQKENI. Here the CDR3 DNA reads TGTGCCAGCTCACCAGGGGGGGTCTATGGCTACACCTTC. This translates into CASSPGGVYGYTF.

This clonotype was seen repeatedly, ten times or more. The genes are TRBV12-3 or TRBV12-4 and TRBJ2-7; TRBD2 agrees at 7 bases. The CDR3 runs to 14 residues. V shed 7 bases, J shed 6 bases, and the junction held 12 bases outside the gene matches. The CDR3 DNA reads TGTGCCAGCACCCAACGGGGGGAGTCGGGCGAGCAGTACTTC. Its protein is CASTQRGESGEQYF.